The 14 T cell receptor beta chains listed next were all sequenced from one sample in a study of human T cells and chemical hapten exposure. Time point described: patch test 2, 6 weeks after DPC sensitization. Treatment denoted: therapeutic diphenylcyclopropenone sensitization with weekly scalp DPC. TCRdb processed the RACE reads anew with MiXCR; each CDR3 protein has one entry. The sample yields a few hundred thousand distinct CDR3 sequences, roughly 6% seen once. The material was whole blood, obtained in connection with sensitization to the hapten diphenylcyclopropenone (DPC). These receptor sequences come from a woman between 18 and 29 years old with alopecia areata. Some clones in this sample may be carry-over from other donors' samples.

This clonotype was observed a handful of times. The chain couples TRBV2 to TRBJ2-3; 9 bases fit TRBD2. The germline CDR1 and CDR2 sequences are SNHLY and FYNNEI. V trimming: 4 bases; J trimming: 2 bases; junction bases outside the gene matches: 7. The CDR3 consists of 16 residues. The CDR3 DNA follows: TGTGCCAGCAGTGCTATCTTAGCGGGGGACACAGATACGCAGTATTTT. Translation: CASSAILAGDTDTQYF.

The chain links TRBV11-2 to TRBJ2-1, with D unresolved. Germline CDR1 reads SGHAT; CDR2 reads FQNNGV. The CDR3 runs 10 residues. V was shortened by 4 bases and J by 8 bases, with 3 bases between the two germline ends. CDR3 coding DNA: TGTGCCAGCAGCTCCTATGAGCAGTTCTTC. It is translated as CASSSYEQFF.

The chain couples TRBV6-2 or TRBV6-3 to TRBJ2-7, with TRBD1 matching over 8 bases. CDR3 length: 15 residues. Looked up from germline, CDR1 is MNHEY and CDR2 is SVGEGT. After removal of 2 bases from V and 6 bases from J, the junction contained 9 bases not matched to a gene. The CDR3 loop reads CASSYRTGTRSEQYF. For the CDR3, the DNA is TGTGCCAGCAGTTACAGGACAGGGACTCGTTCCGAGCAGTACTTC.

This clonotype was detected only a few times. This chain connects TRBV10-3 to TRBJ1-1; TRBD1 might be the D (5 bases). Germline values: CDR1 ENHRY, CDR2 SYGVKD. V lost 2 bases and J lost 8, with 15 bases in between. This CDR3 has 14 residues. Here the CDR3 DNA reads TGTGCCATCAGTGAGATTGGGACCCGGAGGGAAGCTTTCTTT. This sequence encodes CAISEIGTRREAFF.

DNA for the CDR3: TGTGCCAGCAGCGGAAGCGTGAGGTTGCGGGAGACCCAGTACTTC. Translating it yields CASSGSVRLRETQYF. V usage is TRBV7-2 and J usage is TRBJ2-5; no reliable D call. Trimming took off 5 bases at V and 5 bases at J, with 18 bases between the two ends. Per the germline V gene, CDR1 is SGHTA and CDR2 is FQGNSA. The CDR3 sequence is 15 residues long.

This clonotype was observed many times. The chain carries TRBV6-5 and TRBJ1-1; 7 bases map to TRBD1. The junction had 2 bases not matched to a gene; V was cut back by 6 bases and J by 1 base. Germline loops: CDR1 MNHEY, CDR2 SVGAGI. There are 13 residues in the CDR3. The CDR3 DNA is TGTGCCAGCAGGGGGACAGAGAACACTGAAGCTTTCTTT. It is translated as CASRGTENTEAFF.

At least ten counts were recorded for this clonotype. This chain joins TRBV27 and TRBJ1-4; D is uncertain. CDR1 MNHEY and CDR2 SMNVEV come from the germline V gene (reference sequence). The V end lost 8 bases, the J end lost 3 bases, and 10 bases lay between the germline ends. The CDR3 runs 13 residues. The CDR3 coding sequence is TGTGCCAGCGGCCCTATAGCTAATGAAAAACTGTTTTTT. This codes for CASGPIANEKLFF.

This clonotype was recorded many times. V is TRBV12-3 or TRBV12-4 and J is TRBJ1-1; 8 bases are a match to TRBD1. Trimming at V came to 7 bases and at J to 4 bases, leaving 2 bases not matched to a gene. The CDR3 loop spans 12 amino acids. The CDR3: CASKQGVTEAFF. CDR3 in DNA: TGTGCCAGCAAACAGGGGGTCACTGAAGCTTTCTTT.

The V gene is TRBV7-3, the J gene TRBJ2-4; possible D gene TRBD1, 5 bases. There are 16 residues in the CDR3. In germline, CDR1 is SGHTA, CDR2 FQGTGA. V dropped 2 bases and J dropped 2 bases, with 13 bases sitting between them. For the CDR3, the DNA is TGTGCCAGCAGCTTAGGGGCGGTGGGGCCCAAAAACATTCAGTACTTC. Its protein is CASSLGAVGPKNIQYF.

At least ten counts were recorded for this clonotype. The chain carries TRBV7-9 and TRBJ1-4; D is ambiguous. CDR1 and CDR2 from the germline V gene are SEHNR and FQNEAQ (reference sequence). Between the trimmed V and J ends, which lost 0 bases and 2 bases, there was a span of 7 bases. The CDR3 contains 15 residues. The CDR3 region is CASSLAGTTNEKLFF. CDR3 sequence (DNA): TGTGCCAGCAGCTTAGCAGGCACCACTAATGAAAAACTGTTTTTT.

In this sample, this clonotype turned up many times. The CDR3 loop reads CASSQGPNTEAFF. The CDR3 coding sequence is TGCGCCAGCAGCCAAGGACCTAACACTGAAGCTTTCTTT. This rearrangement joins TRBV4-3 to TRBJ1-1, with D hard to call. V was trimmed by 1 base and J by 2 bases, leaving 5 bases between them. The germline V gene has CDR1 LGHNA and CDR2 YSLEER. The CDR3 contains 13 residues.

The genes are TRBV7-2 and TRBJ2-3; D gene unclear. CDR1 SGHTA and CDR2 FQGNSA come from the germline V gene. Trimming cost V 8 bases and J 0 bases, with 9 bases left between them. CDR3 size: 13 residues. As DNA, the CDR3 is TGTGCCAGCGAGGCAGCTAGCACAGATACGCAGTATTTT. Translating gives CASEAASTDTQYF.

This clonotype was detected ten times or more. This chain links TRBV7-2 with TRBJ1-2; 7 bases are shared with TRBD1. V gave up 3 bases and J gave up 13 bases; unmatched junction bases: 14. The CDR3 covers 14 residues. Germline values: CDR1 SGHTA, CDR2 FQGNSA. CDR3 in amino acids: CASSFTIKTGPRTF. The CDR3 DNA sequence: TGTGCCAGCAGCTTCACCATCAAGACAGGGCCTCGCACCTTC.

This clonotype was detected many times. J is TRBJ2-3 and V is TRBV5-1, with unresolved D. Germline V gives CDR1 SGHRS, CDR2 YFSETQ. The V end was cut by 0 bases, the J end by 5 bases, with 16 bases between. The CDR3 runs to 16 residues. The CDR3 reads CASSLAPGLNRDTQYF. In DNA form, the CDR3 reads TGCGCCAGCAGCTTGGCTCCAGGTCTCAACAGAGATACGCAGTATTTT.